The 20 T cell receptor beta chains presented below share a single source sample, sequenced in a study of PD-L1 blockade in urothelial cancer. Libraries were prepared by immunoSEQ multiplex PCR; TCRdb keeps only in-frame clonotypes and omits some of them. The sample has tens of thousands of clones; more than 65% are singletons. The time point was: pretreatment peripheral blood. Specimen: PBMCs, collected around atezolizumab (anti-PD-L1) treatment. The receptors stem from a man in his sixties or seventies with urothelial cancer.

The table lists this clone with a few counts. The chain employs TRBV2 and TRBJ2-5, with 9 bases aligning to TRBD1. J gave up 1 base and V 8 bases, and 2 bases lay outside the gene matches. Germline V gene data show CDR1 as SNHLY and CDR2 as FYNNEI. The CDR3 has 13 residues. The CDR3 spells CASRDRVQETQYF. The CDR3 DNA reads TGTGCCAGCCGGGACAGGGTCCAAGAGACCCAGTACTTC.

The chain has TRBV29-1 and TRBJ1-2; TRBD1 is a possible D gene (6 bases). Germline assignment: CDR1 SQVTM and CDR2 ANQGSEA. The CDR3 length is 14 residues. V dropped 6 bases and J dropped 4 bases, with 18 bases sitting between them. CDR3 sequence (DNA): TGCAGCGTCGTTGAGGGGGGGGCGACCTATGGCTACACCTTC. This translates into CSVVEGGATYGYTF.

As regards this clone: This CDR3 is missing its conserved last phenylalanine or tryptophan, likely due to a read error. The limits of the CDR3 on the DNA are not certain, so only TCRdb's listed CDR3 is given. The V call is TRBV5-4, the J call TRBJ2-7; the table's D call TRBD1 went unverified against the DNA. Germline V gene data show CDR1 as SGHNT and CDR2 as YYREEE (reference sequence). Both ends counted, the CDR3 spans 13 residues. This CDR3 is CASSLDKDRRSII.

This clone was seen a single time. This sequence joins TRBV4-2 and TRBJ2-1, with a possible D match to TRBD2 (6 bases). The CDR3 totals 12 residues. In germline, CDR1 is LGHNA, CDR2 YNFKEQ. Between the trimmed V and J ends, which lost 4 bases and 6 bases, there was a span of 7 bases. The CDR3 loop reads CASSLGGNEQFF. The CDR3 nucleotides are TGTGCCAGCAGCCTGGGGGGCAATGAGCAGTTCTTC.

This chain uses TRBV30 with TRBJ1-1, with 10 bases lining up with TRBD1. The CDR3 spans 12 residues. V lost 7 bases to trimming and J lost 4 bases; unmatched junction nucleotides: 3. Germline V lookup: CDR1 GTSNPN, CDR2 SVGIG (reference sequence). In DNA form, the CDR3 reads TGTGCCTCGACAGGGGGCGGCACTGAAGCTTTCTTT. Its translation is CASTGGGTEAFF. Full variable domain (rest looked up from reference TRBV30 and TRBJ1-1): SQTIHQWPATLVQPVGSPLSLECTVEGTSNPNLYWYRQAAGRGLQLLFYSVGIGQISSEVPQNLSASRPQDRQFILSSKKLLLSDSGFYLCASTGGGTEAFFGQGTRLTVV.

The rearrangement uses TRBV6-1 and TRBJ2-1; 9 bases agree with TRBD1. The V and J ends lost 4 bases and 3 bases, in that order; junction bases with no gene match: 1. The length of the CDR3 is 14 residues. The germline V gene has CDR1 MNHNS and CDR2 SASEGT. The CDR3 is CASSGDRVYNEQFF. The CDR3, as DNA: TGTGCCAGCAGTGGGGACAGGGTCTACAATGAGCAGTTCTTC.

The chain is built from TRBV19 and TRBJ2-3; TRBD1 matches 8 bases. Germline trimming cut 10 bases from V and 4 bases from J; bases unmatched to any gene: 7. This CDR3 is 13 amino acids long. Per germline, CDR1 LNHDA and CDR2 SQIVND (reference sequence). CDR3: CATAGTGADTQYF. DNA of the CDR3: TGTGCCACCGCCGGGACAGGAGCAGATACGCAGTATTTT.

The chain uses TRBV4-1 and TRBJ2-1; 10 bases fit TRBD2. CDR3 size: 18 residues. Germline loops: CDR1 MGHRA, CDR2 YSYEKL. With V trimmed by 2 bases and J by 2 bases, 9 bases remained unmatched. In DNA, the CDR3 is TGCGCCAGCAGCCAAAGCCTAGCGGGAGTCGTTGCCTACAATGAGCAGTTCTTC. Its protein product is CASSQSLAGVVAYNEQFF.

The chain couples TRBV2 to TRBJ2-5; D might be TRBD2 (6 bases). Per the germline V gene, CDR1 is SNHLY and CDR2 is FYNNEI. V lost 4 bases and J 1 base, leaving 10 bases between the germline ends. This CDR3 is built from 14 residues. CDR3 nucleotide sequence: TGTGCCAGCAGTGCGGACTACCTCCAAGAGACCCAGTACTTC. This encodes CASSADYLQETQYF.

The chain couples TRBV18 to TRBJ2-7; the match to TRBD1 covers 8 bases. Germline-derived CDR1 and CDR2 are KGHSH and LQKENI. V trimming: 5 bases; J trimming: 2 bases; junction bases outside the gene matches: 5. The CDR3 is made up of 14 amino acids. The CDR3 loop reads CASSAQGATYEQYF. CDR3 DNA sequence: TGTGCCAGCTCAGCCCAGGGGGCCACCTACGAGCAGTACTTC.

The rearrangement uses TRBV6-5 and TRBJ2-1; D not certain. V lost 7 bases to trimming and J lost 9 bases, with 10 bases between them. The CDR3 extends over 11 amino acids. CDR1 MNHEY and CDR2 SVGAGI come from the germline V gene. The CDR3: CASTFGGEQFF. The CDR3 nucleotides read TGTGCCAGCACCTTCGGCGGTGAGCAGTTCTTC.

In regard to this clone: This sample also contains other DNA sequences that code for the same CDR3. For the CDR3, the DNA is TGCGCCAGCAGCTTGGGGGGGGGCCCCTACGAGCAGTACTTC. It is translated as CASSLGGGPYEQYF. This sequence joins TRBV5-1 and TRBJ2-7; TRBD2 is a possible D gene (7 bases). This CDR3 contains 14 residues. Germline CDR1 reads SGHRS; CDR2 reads YFSETQ. The V end was cut by 0 bases, the J end by 2 bases, with 9 bases between.

The chain carries TRBV4-2 and TRBJ2-2; 15 bases are a match to TRBD2. CDR1 is LGHNA, CDR2 YNFKEQ, per germline. The CDR3 is 19 residues long. With 3 bases clipped from V and 7 bases from J, the junction kept 12 bases outside the gene matches. Here the CDR3 reads CASSHSGTSGRSDNGELFF. The DNA for the CDR3 is TGTGCCAGCAGCCACTCCGGGACTAGCGGGAGGTCGGACAACGGGGAGCTGTTTTTT.

This chain connects TRBV5-1 to TRBJ2-7; 8 nucleotides agree with TRBD1. The CDR3 has 15 residues. Trimming removed 4 bases from V and 3 bases from J; junction bases left unmatched: 9. Per germline, CDR1 SGHRS and CDR2 YFSETQ. CDR3 DNA sequence: TGCGCCAGCAGCGTAGGACAGGGCCGGGGCTACGAGCAGTACTTC. Protein: CASSVGQGRGYEQYF.

The J gene is TRBJ2-7, the V gene TRBV4-2; a possible D gene is TRBD2 (6 bases). In germline, CDR1 is LGHNA, CDR2 YNFKEQ. The V end was cut by 0 bases, the J end by 0 bases, with 12 bases between. The CDR3 sequence is 16 residues long. Written as DNA, the CDR3 is TGTGCCAGCAGCCAAGAGGGGGGTCATCCCTCCTACGAGCAGTACTTC. This codes for CASSQEGGHPSYEQYF.

The genes are TRBV4-1 and TRBJ1-1, with a tentative D call TRBD1 (6 bases). This CDR3 has 15 amino acids. CDR1 MGHRA and CDR2 YSYEKL come from the germline V gene. Trimming took off 3 bases at V and 6 bases at J, with 17 bases between the two ends. The DNA of the CDR3 is TGCGCCAGCAGCCACAAAGGAGCAGGGGCTCCTGAAGCTTTCTTT. Amino acid sequence: CASSHKGAGAPEAFF.

The rearrangement uses TRBV6-6 and TRBJ2-7, with D possibly TRBD1 on 5 matching bases. V lost 1 base and J 1 base, leaving 11 bases between the germline ends. Germline V lookup: CDR1 MNHNY, CDR2 SVGAGI (reference sequence). The CDR3 has 15 amino acids. The CDR3 DNA sequence: TGTGCCAGCAGTTACTTCTCCAGGGATTCCTACGAGCAGTACTTC. It codes for CASSYFSRDSYEQYF.

V gene TRBV28 combines with J gene TRBJ2-6; no clear D gene. V lost 5 bases to trimming and J lost 0 bases, with 8 bases between them. Germline V CDR1 and CDR2: MDHEN, SYDVKM. This CDR3 spans 15 amino acids. CDR3 region: CASSPLGSGANVLTF. CDR3 coding DNA: TGTGCCAGCAGTCCCCTCGGCTCTGGGGCCAACGTCCTGACTTTC.

The genes are TRBV4-1 and TRBJ2-1; D ambiguous. From germline, CDR1 is MGHRA and CDR2 YSYEKL. The V and J ends lost 2 bases and 7 bases respectively, with 6 bases between them. CDR3 length: 12 residues. The DNA of the CDR3 is TGCGCCAGCAGCCAATATTTAAATGAGCAGTTCTTC. Translating gives CASSQYLNEQFF.

J is TRBJ2-2 and V is TRBV13, with 14 bases fitting TRBD2. The V segment lost 4 bases and the J segment 4 bases; nucleotides outside the gene matches: 5. The CDR3 runs 17 residues. Germline-derived CDR1 and CDR2 are PRHDT and FYEKMQ (reference sequence). The CDR3 DNA reads TGTGCCAGCAGCTCCAGACTAGCGGGAGGGCGCACCGGGGAGCTGTTTTTT. As protein: CASSSRLAGGRTGELFF. Drawing the rest from reference TRBV13 and TRBJ2-2, the complete variable domain is AAGVIQSPRHLIKEKRETATLKCYPIPRHDTVYWYQQGPGQDPQFLISFYEKMQSDKGSIPDRFSAQQFSDYHSELNMSSLELGDSALYFCASSSRLAGGRTGELFFGEGSRLTVL.